The entry below gives a single TCR beta chain sequence along with its context. Per the germline V gene, CDR1 is SEHNR and CDR2 is FQNEAQ (reference sequence). CDR3 size: 13 residues. The germline V and J ends were trimmed by 4 bases and 10 bases, with 11 bases remaining between them. These data belong to a study of blood T cell repertoires in COVID-19. For the study at large: The samples span acute and convalescent COVID-19 from the United States, Italy and Spain.

Authors' data handling: Cell counts per sample came from amplifying reference gene primers. Some clones are missing from TCRdb's copy, which holds only in-frame ones; the method was immunoSEQ multiplex PCR. V and J calls and clone size are copied from that table; D and trimming were computed from the DNA. Altogether about 44,000 clones are present, about 86% being singletons, with the ten largest covering over 40%. The J gene is TRBJ1-6, the V gene TRBV7-9; the D gene is possibly TRBD1 (6 bases). The sequenced material came from peripheral blood. The receptor's source is a human donor in a cohort sampled during active COVID-19. CDR3 sequence (DNA): TGTGCCAGCAGCTCGGAGGACAGCTCACCCCTCCACTTT. Its translation: CASSSEDSSPLHF. The full variable domain, rest sourced from reference TRBV7-9 and TRBJ1-6, is DTGVSQNPRHKITKRGQNVTFRCDPISEHNRLYWYRQTLGQGPEFLTYFQNEAQLEKSRLLSDRFSAERPKGSFSTLEIQRTEQGDSAMYLCASSSEDSSPLHFGNGTRLTVT.